This TCR beta chain is from a study of T cell repertoires in cytomegalovirus infection. On this clonotype: Its antigen is currently unknown.

TCRdb re-analysed the reads in MiXCR, keeping a single row per CDR3 protein. The sample yields hundreds of thousands of distinct CDR3 sequences, approximately 46% seen once. Sequenced material: cultured PBMCs, taken from culture after CMV antigen stimulation. This TCR was recovered from a human donor in good health (CMV status not recorded). Some clones in this sample may be carry-over from other donors' samples.

CDR3 protein: CASMSSGEKLFF. The CDR3 nucleotides read TGTGCCAGCATGTCCAGTGGTGAAAAACTGTTTTTT. The J gene is TRBJ1-4, the V gene TRBV6-6; no firm D call. This CDR3 has 12 amino acids. The germline gives CDR1 MNHNY, CDR2 SVGAGI (reference sequence). Trimming took off 7 bases at V and 7 bases at J, with 10 bases between the two ends.